Following are 27 T cell receptor beta chains from one sample sequenced in a study of shared clonotypes between healthy human individuals. Measured with immunoSEQ multiplex PCR; TCRdb has only the in-frame clones, and not every one. This table holds roughly 2.6 million clones, more than 90% found once. The source material was naive CD4+ T cells sorted from blood. Subset reported: CD45RA+ positively selected. These receptors all come from a man aged 18 to 35 in good health.

The CDR3 is CASSSNGGVAYEQYF. The CDR3 DNA follows: TGTGCCAGCAGCTCCAACGGGGGGGTAGCCTACGAGCAGTACTTC. This chain joins TRBV9 and TRBJ2-7; 8 nucleotides align to TRBD2. There are 15 residues in the CDR3. Germline trimming cut 4 bases from V and 2 bases from J; bases unmatched to any gene: 8. Germline V gene sequence: CDR1 SGDLS, CDR2 YYNGEE.

The rearrangement joins TRBV15 to TRBJ1-1; D not resolved. Germline V CDR1 and CDR2: LNHNV, YYDKDF (reference sequence). The V and J ends lost 5 bases and 7 bases respectively, with 17 bases between them. The CDR3 runs to 14 residues. Written as DNA, the CDR3 is TGTGCCACCAGCTTGCGAGGAAGGTTAATTGAAGCTTTCTTT. Its translation: CATSLRGRLIEAFF.

The V gene is TRBV10-2, the J gene TRBJ1-1; TRBD1 aligns across 8 bases. CDR3 length equals 14 residues. Trimming removed 0 bases from V and 4 bases from J; junction bases left unmatched: 1. Germline loops: CDR1 WSHSY, CDR2 SAAADI. Written as DNA, the CDR3 is TGCGCCAGCAGTGAGTCGACAGGGGCCACTGAAGCTTTCTTT. Its protein product is CASSESTGATEAFF.

The chain is built from TRBV7-2 and TRBJ1-4, with unresolved D. Germline CDR1 and CDR2: SGHTA and FQGNSA. The CDR3 sequence is 13 residues long. Deletions cut 4 bases from V and 5 bases from J, with 8 bases between. The CDR3 sequence: CASSYSPNEKLFF. CDR3 DNA: TGTGCCAGCAGCTACTCTCCGAATGAAAAACTGTTTTTT.

J is TRBJ2-1 and V is TRBV5-4; 8 bases match TRBD1. The CDR3 is made up of 15 amino acids. V lost 4 bases, J lost 8 bases, and 11 bases stayed unmatched. Germline V gene lookup returns CDR1 SGHNT and CDR2 YYREEE (reference sequence). The CDR3 loop reads CASSRGTGKGDEQFF. The CDR3 nucleotides read TGTGCCAGCAGCCGCGGGACAGGCAAGGGGGATGAGCAGTTCTTC.

In the case of this clone: This same CDR3 is encoded by further DNA sequences in the sample. The CDR3 loop is CSAIWETQYF. The CDR3 DNA follows: TGCAGCGCCATATGGGAGACCCAGTACTTC. The chain uses TRBV29-1 and TRBJ2-5; D not certain. Germline-derived CDR1 and CDR2 are SQVTM and ANQGSEA. V lost 7 bases, J lost 5 bases, and 8 bases lay in between. CDR3 length equals 10 residues.

Comment on this clone: One end of the junction varies from germline; a read error may be responsible. This CDR3 is also generated by other DNA sequences in the sample. The CDR3 DNA follows: TGTGCCAGCGGTGAGTTCTCCTACGAGCAGTACTTC. This translates into CASGEFSYEQYF. The chain uses TRBV2 and TRBJ2-7; D is unresolved. Germline V gene data show CDR1 as SNHLY and CDR2 as FYNNEI. The CDR3 loop spans 12 amino acids.

The chain is built from TRBV19 and TRBJ2-7, with D hard to call. The germline V gene has CDR1 LNHDA and CDR2 SQIVND (reference sequence). The V end lost 5 bases, the J end lost 4 bases, and 18 bases lay between the germline ends. The CDR3 runs to 15 residues. The CDR3 bases are TGTGCCAGTAGTCCTAATGCTGGAATCCCTTACGAGCAGTACTTC. Its protein is CASSPNAGIPYEQYF.

V gene TRBV18 combines with J gene TRBJ1-2; the D is unclear. The germline gives CDR1 KGHSH, CDR2 LQKENI. The CDR3 loop spans 16 amino acids. Trimming pared 3 bases from V and 3 bases from J, leaving 17 bases between. CDR3 bases: TGTGCCAGCTCACCCAGACTGGCACTAAAAGACTATGGCTACACCTTC. It encodes CASSPRLALKDYGYTF.

Only one count was recorded for this clone. The chain combines TRBV5-1 with TRBJ1-6, with 8 nucleotides matching TRBD1. Germline V lookup: CDR1 SGHRS, CDR2 YFSETQ. V was clipped by 3 bases and J by 11 bases; unmatched bases: 7. CDR3 length: 14 amino acids. CDR3 amino acids: CASSSGQGITPLHF. CDR3 sequence (DNA): TGCGCCAGCAGCTCTGGACAGGGCATTACACCCCTCCACTTT.

This chain joins TRBV5-4 and TRBJ2-7, with 9 bases lining up with TRBD1. CDR1 and CDR2 from the germline V gene are SGHNT and YYREEE (reference sequence). The CDR3 runs 16 residues. V was pared by 7 bases and J by 3 bases, with 14 bases of the junction left unmatched. CDR3 nucleotides: TGTGCCAGCCAGCGAAGCGCTACAGGGGGCAGCTACGAGCAGTACTTC. Protein: CASQRSATGGSYEQYF.

CDR3 protein: CAWSVMGTTNEKLFF. CDR3 DNA: TGTGCCTGGAGTGTAATGGGGACAACTAATGAAAAACTGTTTTTT. This chain links TRBV30 with TRBJ1-4; D call uncertain. Germline V gene lookup returns CDR1 GTSNPN and CDR2 SVGIG (reference sequence). The CDR3 totals 15 residues. The V gene lost 0 bases and the J gene lost 0 bases, with 8 bases spanning the gap.

This clone was seen only once. The chain is built from TRBV19 and TRBJ2-2; 10 bases agree with TRBD1. J lost 5 bases, V lost 7 bases, and 4 bases had no gene match. The CDR3 consists of 14 residues. The germline V gene has CDR1 LNHDA and CDR2 SQIVND (reference sequence). The CDR3 DNA sequence: TGTGCCAGTACCCGGGACAGGGGAACCGGGGAGCTGTTTTTT. Residues: CASTRDRGTGELFF.

The gene calls are TRBV6-5 and TRBJ2-1; D uncertain. The CDR3 has 15 residues. Germline values: CDR1 MNHEY, CDR2 SVGAGI. Trimming stripped 2 bases from V and 3 bases from J, with 11 bases between. CDR3 sequence: CASSYLPDRYNEQFF. DNA for the CDR3: TGTGCCAGCAGTTACCTTCCCGATCGCTACAATGAGCAGTTCTTC.

The sample holds one count of this clone. The chain combines TRBV7-2 with TRBJ2-3; no reliable D call. CDR3 size: 11 residues. V was clipped by 2 bases and J by 9 bases, with 6 bases between them. CDR1 is SGHTA and CDR2 is FQGNSA in the germline V gene. CDR3 coding DNA: TGTGCCAGCAGCTTACAGGACACGCAGTATTTT. Translated, it gives CASSLQDTQYF.

As regards this clone: Additional DNA sequences in this sample encode the identical CDR3. This chain connects TRBV6-5 to TRBJ1-5, with 9 bases fitting TRBD1. The CDR3 spans 14 residues. V shed 6 bases, J shed 1 base, and the junction held 1 base outside the gene matches. Germline CDR1 is MNHEY and CDR2 is SVGAGI. The CDR3 reads CASRGQGSNQPQHF. CDR3 sequence (DNA): TGTGCCAGCAGGGGACAGGGAAGCAATCAGCCCCAGCATTTT.

V gene TRBV5-6 combines with J gene TRBJ2-7, with D perhaps TRBD1 (6 bases). V was pared by 0 bases and J by 5 bases, with 9 bases between. The CDR3 runs to 13 residues. Germline CDR1 is SGHDT and CDR2 is YYEEEE. CDR3 protein: CASSLAGVHEQYF. CDR3 in DNA: TGTGCCAGCAGCTTGGCAGGGGTCCACGAGCAGTACTTC.

The chain links TRBV14 to TRBJ1-1, with D possibly matching TRBD1 (5 bases). Germline V lookup: CDR1 SGHDN, CDR2 FVKESK. The CDR3 is made up of 16 amino acids. Trimming cost V 1 base and J 5 bases, with 17 bases left between them. In nucleotides, the CDR3 is TGTGCCAGCAGCCAAGTTGGGGCTCTCCGCGGGACTGAAGCTTTCTTT. This encodes CASSQVGALRGTEAFF.

A word on this clone: The same CDR3 is also encoded by other DNA sequences in this sample. The V gene is TRBV30, the J gene TRBJ1-3; D is uncertain. Trimming removed 1 base at V and 4 bases at J, with 2 bases between. Germline assignment: CDR1 GTSNPN and CDR2 SVGIG (reference sequence). The CDR3 length is 11 residues. CDR3 in DNA: TGTGCCTGGAGTGAAGGAAACACCATATATTTT. Its translation is CAWSEGNTIYF.

The chain combines TRBV28 with TRBJ1-2; D is undetermined. Germline loops: CDR1 MDHEN, CDR2 SYDVKM. Trimming pared 6 bases from V and 5 bases from J, leaving 25 bases between. The CDR3 has 17 residues. The chain's CDR3 is CASSFARVAGQFYGYTF. The CDR3, as DNA: TGTGCCAGCAGCTTTGCCCGCGTCGCGGGTCAATTTTATGGCTACACCTTC.

The CDR3 sequence is CASSLTGQGETQYF. CDR3 nucleotide sequence: TGTGCCAGCAGCTTAACGGGACAGGGAGAGACCCAGTACTTC. The gene calls are TRBV7-3 and TRBJ2-5; 9 nucleotides line up with TRBD1. Germline V CDR1 and CDR2: SGHTA, FQGTGA. The V gene end was trimmed by 0 bases and the J gene end by 4 bases; junction bases not matched to a gene: 0. This CDR3 has 14 residues.

The chain couples TRBV23-1 to TRBJ2-7, with 7 bases lining up with TRBD1. TRBV23-1 is reported as an ORF; its role is uncertain. CDR3 length: 14 amino acids. J was trimmed by 3 bases and V by 7 bases; bases with no gene match: 9. CDR3 residues: CASIFRDRLYEQYF. The CDR3 DNA reads as TGCGCCAGCATATTCCGGGACAGACTCTACGAGCAGTACTTC.

The chain has TRBV9 and TRBJ1-3, with D unresolved. The V gene lost 0 bases and the J gene lost 1 base, with 11 bases spanning the gap. Germline assignment: CDR1 SGDLS and CDR2 YYNGEE. The CDR3 runs to 16 residues. The CDR3: CASSVGKTVSGNTIYF. CDR3 in DNA: TGTGCCAGCAGCGTAGGGAAGACTGTTTCTGGAAACACCATATATTTT.

The gene calls are TRBV15 and TRBJ1-2, with a tentative D call TRBD1 (5 bases). Germline CDR1 and CDR2: LNHNV and YYDKDF (reference sequence). The CDR3 is 14 residues long. V was shortened by 0 bases and J by 8 bases, with 13 bases between the two germline ends. The CDR3 protein is CATSRDMGRSGYTF. In DNA form, the CDR3 reads TGTGCCACCAGCAGAGATATGGGGCGATCGGGCTACACCTTC.

This clone occurred once. The rearrangement links TRBV6-6 to TRBJ2-4; 7 bases are shared with TRBD1. This CDR3 is built from 14 residues. The germline CDR1 and CDR2 sequences are MNHNY and SVGAGI (reference sequence). Trimming at V came to 8 bases and at J to 6 bases, leaving 10 bases not matched to a gene. In DNA form, the CDR3 reads TGTGCCAGCGGTGAGACAGGGAGACTAAACATTCAGTACTTC. Translating gives CASGETGRLNIQYF.

The gene calls are TRBV5-4 and TRBJ1-1, with 10 bases identical to TRBD1. Germline CDR1 and CDR2: SGHNT and YYREEE (reference sequence). This CDR3 is 15 amino acids long. The junction had 9 bases not matched to a gene; V was cut back by 4 bases and J by 6 bases. CDR3 sequence: CASSNSGQGFSEAFF. The CDR3 DNA sequence: TGTGCCAGCAGCAACTCGGGACAGGGGTTCTCTGAAGCTTTCTTT.

The chain combines TRBV10-3 with TRBJ2-1, with 8 positions matching TRBD1. Germline CDR1 ENHRY, CDR2 SYGVKD. The CDR3 sequence is 12 residues long. V was clipped by 8 bases and J by 6 bases; unmatched bases: 3. The DNA of the CDR3 is TGTGCCATCGGCGGACAGGGCAATGAGCAGTTCTTC. As protein: CAIGGQGNEQFF.